This TCR beta chain was recorded in a study of T cell responses to AZD1222 COVID-19 vaccine. Repertoires were generated with immunoSEQ multiplex PCR, while TCRdb's copy carries only in-frame clones and drops some. Of around 200,000 clones in the sample, 94% were seen once. With 4 bases removed from V and 10 bases from J, the gap between germline ends came to 19 bases. In germline, CDR1 is SGHVS, CDR2 FQNEAQ. CDR3 length: 14 residues. Points on this clone: As yet, its antigen is unknown.

Notes on the study in general: CD4 TCRs linked to vaccination spanned spike, dominating at 160-218 and 743-854. Females outnumbered males among donors, who were mostly white British; clonal diversity was possibly underestimated.

The rearrangement joins TRBV7-8 to TRBJ1-1; tentative D call: TRBD1 (5 bases). The receptor was isolated from an adult who received the AZD1222 COVID-19 vaccine. The sequenced sample was peripheral blood, obtained 28 days after the second AZD1222 dose. DNA for the CDR3: TGTGCCAGCAGCTCCCCCCGGAGGCCGGGGGGAGCTTTCTTT. Protein product: CASSSPRRPGGAFF.